The 18 T cell receptor beta chains in this list originate from one sample, sequenced in a study of regulatory T cells in long-lasting Graves disease. Time point reported: newly diagnosed GD, antithyroid drugs for less than 3 months. PBMC-extracted RNA yielded the TCR library. HTBI primers from iRepertoire and Arm-PCR of CDR3 regions yielded the TCR beta libraries. TCRdb recomputed calls from the multiplex PCR reads with MiXCR, one row per CDR3 protein. Of around 400,000 distinct CDR3 sequences in the sample, roughly 12% were seen once. This sample was shared with a second study, whose subject was T cells in Graves' hyperthyroidism and ophthalmopathy.

The material was peripheral blood mononuclear cells (PBMCs), obtained at new diagnosis, from a patient treated with antithyroid drugs. The receptors were gathered from a woman aged 18-35 years with Graves disease.

This clonotype has a count of ten or more. The V gene is TRBV2, the J gene TRBJ1-5; D is uncertain. This CDR3 has 12 residues. V lost 8 bases and J lost 9, with 14 bases in between. Germline loops: CDR1 SNHLY, CDR2 FYNNEI. The CDR3, as DNA: TGTGCCAGCTCCAGAATAACTCGGCCCCAGCATTTT. Its protein is CASSRITRPQHF.

J is TRBJ2-7 and V is TRBV19, with D possibly called TRBD1 or TRBD2 (5 bases each). Trimming removed 5 bases at V and 6 bases at J, with 17 bases between. The CDR3 is made up of 14 amino acids. The germline gives CDR1 LNHDA, CDR2 SQIVND (reference sequence). CDR3 sequence reads: CASSGDRYASEQYF. CDR3 bases: TGTGCCAGTAGTGGGGACCGGTATGCCAGCGAGCAGTACTTC. Full variable domain (missing parts from reference TRBV19 and TRBJ2-7): DGGITQSPKYLFRKEGQNVTLSCEQNLNHDAMYWYRQDPGQGLRLIYYSQIVNDFQKGDIAEGYSVSREKKESFPLTVTSAQKNPTAFYLCASSGDRYASEQYFGPGTRLTVT.

In its sample, this clonotype was seen many times. Here the CDR3 reads CASSFGGLRQETQYF. The CDR3 DNA reads as TGTGCCAGCAGTTTTGGGGGACTCCGTCAAGAGACCCAGTACTTC. V and J are TRBV12-3 or TRBV12-4 and TRBJ2-5; possibly TRBD2 for D (6 bases). The CDR3 contains 15 residues. V was pared by 3 bases and J by 2 bases, with 13 bases between.

V is TRBV5-4 and J is TRBJ1-2, with D hard to call. This CDR3 has 16 residues. The germline CDR1 and CDR2 sequences are SGHNT and YYREEE (reference sequence). V was trimmed by 0 bases and J by 8 bases, leaving 20 bases between them. The chain's CDR3 is CASSLDPGSPLPGYTF. The CDR3 DNA sequence: TGTGCCAGCAGCTTGGATCCCGGCAGCCCCCTCCCCGGCTACACCTTC.

This clonotype occurred many times. CDR3 bases: TGCAGTGCTAGGGACGTTACCAAGGGGGGGGGCAACTATGGCTACACCTTC. It translates to CSARDVTKGGGNYGYTF. This sequence joins TRBV20-1 and TRBJ1-2; a weak D match, TRBD1 (6 bases). V lost 3 bases, J lost 2 bases, and 22 bases lay in between. CDR1 is DFQATT and CDR2 is SNEGSKA in the germline V gene (reference sequence). This CDR3 comprises 17 residues.

This clonotype was picked up many times. The chain combines TRBV6-2 or TRBV6-3 with TRBJ2-7; D gene ambiguous. Per the germline V gene, CDR1 is MNHEY and CDR2 is SVGEGT. This CDR3 region has 13 residues. V was trimmed by 2 bases and J by 4 bases, leaving 9 bases between them. The CDR3 bases are TGTGCCAGCAGTTACGGCCCAACATACGAGCAGTACGTC. Amino acid sequence: CASSYGPTYEQYV.

This clonotype was picked up many times. This chain links TRBV20-1 with TRBJ2-1; tentative D call: TRBD1 (6 bases). V was clipped by 4 bases and J by 3 bases, with 19 bases between them. The CDR3 is 16 amino acids. Germline loops: CDR1 DFQATT, CDR2 SNEGSKA (reference sequence). The CDR3, as DNA: TGCAGTGCTATAATGCTAACAGGGCTTAACTACAATGAGCAGTTCTTC. Translating gives CSAIMLTGLNYNEQFF.

This chain joins TRBV7-2 and TRBJ2-7; tentatively, D is TRBD2 (6 bases). This CDR3 contains 13 residues. The V gene's germline CDR1 is SGHTA and CDR2 FQGNSA. Trimming took 6 bases from V and 3 from J, leaving 12 bases between them. CDR3 DNA: TGTGCCAGCAGACCGTCGGGGGACTACGAGCAGTACTTC. It translates to CASRPSGDYEQYF.

This clonotype has ten or more counts. The chain joins TRBV6-1 to TRBJ1-4, with TRBD1 as a possible D gene (5 bases). V dropped 7 bases and J dropped 2 bases, with 11 bases sitting between them. The CDR3 consists of 14 residues. CDR1 MNHNS and CDR2 SASEGT come from the germline V gene. The CDR3 protein is CASKWTSTNEKLFF. The CDR3 DNA reads TGTGCCAGCAAGTGGACATCTACTAATGAAAAACTGTTTTTT.

There are many counts of this clonotype. CDR3 bases: TGCAGTGCTAGACCGGGTAGCGGGAGGTTCCCCTACGAGCAGTACTTC. Amino acid sequence: CSARPGSGRFPYEQYF. This rearrangement joins TRBV20-1 to TRBJ2-7; 10 bases match TRBD2. This CDR3 comprises 16 residues. V lost 2 bases and J lost 2; bases outside the gene matches: 9. Germline V CDR1 and CDR2: DFQATT, SNEGSKA (reference sequence).

Here the CDR3 DNA reads TGCGCCAGCAGCCAAGTGGGTAGCGGTTTCAGGGCAGATACGCAGTATTTT. Translated: CASSQVGSGFRADTQYF. The rearrangement links TRBV4-3 to TRBJ2-3; weak D call: TRBD2 (6 bases). CDR3 length equals 17 residues. V dropped 1 base and J dropped 4 bases, with 18 bases sitting between them. Germline V CDR1 and CDR2: LGHNA, YSLEER.

This clonotype was counted many times. The rearrangement uses TRBV28 and TRBJ2-7; D unresolved. The V gene lost 3 bases and the J gene lost 3 bases, with 6 bases spanning the gap. The germline V gene encodes CDR1 MDHEN and CDR2 SYDVKM. CDR3 size: 12 residues. The CDR3 sequence is CASSLELYEQYF. For the CDR3, the DNA is TGTGCCAGCAGTTTGGAGCTCTACGAGCAGTACTTC.

Regarding this clonotype: A read error may be the cause here, since a much bigger clone is one base away. The chain carries TRBV6-2 or TRBV6-3 and TRBJ1-1, with a weak D call TRBD1 (6 bases). Between the trimmed V and J ends, which lost 2 bases and 4 bases, there was a span of 14 bases. The CDR3 contains 15 residues. CDR1 is MNHEY, CDR2 SVGEGT, per germline. CDR3 DNA sequence: TGTGCCAGCAGTTACGGTGTCGACAGGACCACTGAAGCTTTCTTT. Its protein product is CASSYGVDRTTEAFF.

This clonotype was seen many times. The chain links TRBV6-1 to TRBJ2-2; 7 nucleotides align to TRBD2. This CDR3 comprises 19 residues. Losses at the gene ends were 10 bases for V and 4 bases for J; bases not matched to a gene: 24. The germline CDR1 and CDR2 sequences are MNHNS and SASEGT. The CDR3 sequence is CATVRGGSRWMIGTGELFF. The CDR3 nucleotides read TGTGCCACCGTTCGAGGCGGGAGCCGTTGGATGATAGGCACCGGGGAGCTGTTTTTT.

As for this clonotype: The CDR3 carries no conserved terminal phenylalanine or tryptophan, so it likely arises from a read error. This sequence joins TRBV2 and TRBJ2-5, with 7 bases aligning to TRBD2. J was trimmed by 2 bases and V by 8 bases; bases with no gene match: 11. The CDR3 consists of 15 residues. Germline lookup yields CDR1 SNHLY and CDR2 FYNNEI. The CDR3 is CASGGDGGSQETQYL. The CDR3 nucleotides read TGTGCCAGCGGGGGGGACGGTGGATCTCAAGAGACCCAGTACCTC.

This clonotype was counted ten times or more. The chain joins TRBV20-1 to TRBJ1-2; D is undetermined. Trimming cost V 1 base and J 3 bases, with 12 bases left between them. In germline, CDR1 is DFQATT, CDR2 SNEGSKA (reference sequence). The CDR3 covers 14 residues. The CDR3 DNA reads as TGCAGTGCTAGAGCCCTGTCAAGGGACTATGGCTACACCTTC. Its translation: CSARALSRDYGYTF.

The rearrangement uses TRBV20-1 and TRBJ1-3; no definite D call. The CDR3 has 15 residues. CDR1 is DFQATT, CDR2 SNEGSKA, per germline (reference sequence). With 3 bases removed from V and 0 bases from J, the gap between germline ends came to 12 bases. CDR3: CSASLDNLSGNTIYF. The CDR3 DNA reads TGCAGTGCTAGCCTCGACAACCTCTCTGGAAACACCATATATTTT.

This clonotype came up many times. This sequence joins TRBV20-1 and TRBJ1-1; the D gene is possibly TRBD1 (5 bases). The CDR3 is 15 amino acids. The germline V gene encodes CDR1 DFQATT and CDR2 SNEGSKA (reference sequence). Trimming took 2 bases from V and 3 from J, leaving 16 bases between them. CDR3 sequence: CSARQGGLMDTEAFF. The DNA of the CDR3 is TGCAGTGCTAGACAGGGCGGGCTTATGGACACTGAAGCTTTCTTT.